A selection of T cell receptor beta chains follows, all from one sample in a study of blood T cell repertoires in COVID-19. Clones were sequenced by immunoSEQ multiplex PCR, and TCRdb holds only the in-frame ones, with some missing. The data hold about 33,000 clones, with around 80% observed a single time. Sample: peripheral blood. These TCRs come from a man between 65 and 85 years old with acute or convalescent COVID-19. Each CDR3 is given with its conserved first and last residue. A D gene is named only where the DNA matches it firmly. Clone size is not always given. Where it is, it says once, few, many or a class for expanded clones.

clone_size: few
j_call: TRBJ2-7
d_call: TRBD2
v_call: TRBV28
cdr3_nt: TGTGCCAGCAGTTCACCCGAGTCTGAGCGGGAGGGGTACGAGCAGTACTTC
cdr3_aa: CASSSPESEREGYEQYF

clone_size: NA
j_call: TRBJ1-6
d_call: NA
v_call: TRBV21-1
cdr3_nt: TGTGCCAGCAGCTTAGGGGTTCCTCAAGATTCACCCCTCCACTTT
cdr3_aa: CASSLGVPQDSPLHF

clone_size: NA
j_call: TRBJ2-1
d_call: TRBD2
v_call: TRBV5-5
cdr3_nt: TGTGCCAGCAGCGTAGTCCGGACTAGCGGGGATCATGGTGAGCAGTTCTTC
cdr3_aa: CASSVVRTSGDHGEQFF

clone_size: NA
j_call: TRBJ2-2
d_call: TRBD2
v_call: TRBV3-1/TRBV3-2
cdr3_nt: TGTGCCAGCAGCCGGACTAGCGGGGGGTTCGGGGAGCTGTTTTTT
cdr3_aa: CASSRTSGGFGELFF

clone_size: NA
j_call: TRBJ1-5
d_call: TRBD1
v_call: TRBV30
cdr3_nt: TGTGCCTGGAGTGTACGGCGACAGGGTTGGCAGCCCCAGCATTTT
cdr3_aa: CAWSVRRQGWQPQHF

clone_size: NA
j_call: TRBJ2-1
d_call: TRBD1
v_call: TRBV18
cdr3_nt: TGTGCCAGCTCAATTAGGACAGGAGACAATGAGCAGTTCTTC
cdr3_aa: CASSIRTGDNEQFF

clone_size: NA
j_call: TRBJ1-2
d_call: NA
v_call: TRBV27
cdr3_nt: TGTGCCAGCAGTCAAAAGGGACACGGCAGGGGCTACACCTTC
cdr3_aa: CASSQKGHGRGYTF

clone_size: once
j_call: TRBJ2-7
d_call: TRBD1
v_call: TRBV11-2
cdr3_nt: TGTGCCAGCAGCGCCGGGACAGGGGGCAGGTACGAGCAGTACTTC
cdr3_aa: CASSAGTGGRYEQYF

clone_size: once
j_call: TRBJ1-2
d_call: NA
v_call: TRBV30
cdr3_nt: TGTGCCTGGAGTGTATCGGGGTATCAAGGCTACACCTTC
cdr3_aa: CAWSVSGYQGYTF

clone_size: NA
j_call: TRBJ1-1
d_call: NA
v_call: TRBV7-2
cdr3_nt: TGTGCCAGCATCCATGGGGCGGATAAGGCTTTCTTT
cdr3_aa: CASIHGADKAFF

clone_size: NA
j_call: TRBJ2-5
d_call: NA
v_call: TRBV30
cdr3_nt: TGTGCCGGGTGGGCTAGCCTCCTTCAAGAGACCCAGTACTTC
cdr3_aa: CAGWASLLQETQYF

clone_size: NA
j_call: TRBJ2-3
d_call: TRBD1
v_call: TRBV6-5
cdr3_nt: TGTGCCAGCAGCCTTACAGGGGTTAGCACAGATACGCAGTATTTT
cdr3_aa: CASSLTGVSTDTQYF

clone_size: NA
j_call: TRBJ1-2
d_call: TRBD1
v_call: TRBV9
cdr3_nt: TGTGCCAGCAGCGCCCCCCGGGACAGGGGAAAAGGATGGGATGGCTACACCTTC
cdr3_aa: CASSAPRDRGKGWDGYTF

clone_size: NA
j_call: TRBJ1-2
d_call: NA
v_call: TRBV7-2
cdr3_nt: TGTGCCAGCAGCCGCGACGGGGGGCCAGGCTATGGCTACACCTTC
cdr3_aa: CASSRDGGPGYGYTF

clone_size: NA
j_call: TRBJ1-4
d_call: TRBD1
v_call: TRBV9
cdr3_nt: TGTGCCAGCAGCCCCAGACAGGGGACGAATGAAAAACTGTTTTTT
cdr3_aa: CASSPRQGTNEKLFF

clone_size: NA
j_call: TRBJ1-2
d_call: NA
v_call: TRBV19
cdr3_nt: TGTGCCAGTAGTATAGATCAGGGAAGCTACACCTTC
cdr3_aa: CASSIDQGSYTF

clone_size: few
j_call: TRBJ1-1
d_call: NA
v_call: TRBV28
cdr3_nt: TGTGCCAGCAGTAATGCGATGGGTTACAGGGCCTTGAACACTGAAGCTTTCTTT
cdr3_aa: CASSNAMGYRALNTEAFF

clone_size: NA
j_call: TRBJ2-4
d_call: TRBD1
v_call: TRBV3-1/TRBV3-2
cdr3_nt: TGTGCCAGCAGCCAAGAAGAGACAGGGTCGAACATTCAGTACTTC
cdr3_aa: CASSQEETGSNIQYF

clone_size: NA
j_call: TRBJ1-2
d_call: TRBD1
v_call: TRBV3-1/TRBV3-2
cdr3_nt: TGTGCCAGCAGCCAAGATAGGGGACAGGGTTTACGTGGCTACACCTTC
cdr3_aa: CASSQDRGQGLRGYTF

clone_size: NA
j_call: TRBJ1-3
d_call: NA
v_call: TRBV30
cdr3_nt: TGTGCCTGGAGTACAGGGAACTCTGGAAACACCATATATTTT
cdr3_aa: CAWSTGNSGNTIYF

clone_size: NA
j_call: TRBJ1-4
d_call: TRBD1
v_call: TRBV6-5
cdr3_nt: TGTGCCAGCAGTCCGACAGGGGGACTTGAAAAACTGTTTTTT
cdr3_aa: CASSPTGGLEKLFF

clone_size: NA
j_call: TRBJ1-2
d_call: NA
v_call: TRBV28
cdr3_nt: TGTGCCAGCAGTTTGACTGTCTATGGCTACACCTTC
cdr3_aa: CASSLTVYGYTF

clone_size: NA
j_call: TRBJ1-6
d_call: TRBD1
v_call: TRBV2
cdr3_nt: TGTGCCAGCAGCGTTGGGGGCGGGACAGGGGCTAATTCACCCCTCCACTTT
cdr3_aa: CASSVGGGTGANSPLHF

clone_size: NA
j_call: TRBJ1-2
d_call: TRBD1
v_call: TRBV2
cdr3_nt: TGTGCCAGCAGTTCCGGGACAGGGGACTATGGCTACACCTTC
cdr3_aa: CASSSGTGDYGYTF